This T cell receptor beta chain was retrieved from a study of T cells in Graves' hyperthyroidism and ophthalmopathy. Study-level findings and limits: Blood samples included most of the expanded thyroid clonotypes exceeding 0.001.

Stable disease denoted Graves' hyperthyroidism without ophthalmopathy progression within 18 months. The CDR3 loop spans 14 amino acids. Per the germline V gene, CDR1 is KGHDR and CDR2 is SFDVKD. With V trimmed by 4 bases and J by 6 bases, 8 bases remained unmatched. There are many counts of this clonotype. The antigen remains unidentified. The investigators amplified TCR beta CDR3 regions from RNA transcripts. The TCR CDR3 was amplified in a first-round RT-PCR using the HTBI primer set. Each CDR3 protein gets one entry after TCRdb re-called the multiplex PCR reads with MiXCR. The sample has about 560,000 distinct CDR3 sequences, roughly 14% seen once.

The receptor's source is a woman in her 30s with Graves' hyperthyroidism. The chain carries TRBV24-1 and TRBJ2-7, with 7 bases matching TRBD1. The sequencing input was blood. CDR3 DNA sequence: TGTGCCACCAGTGAAAGACAGGGCCTGGGCGAGCAGTACTTC. Its translation: CATSERQGLGEQYF.